These T cell receptor beta chains were read from a single sample in a study of beta chain features in type 1 diabetes. The repertoire was sequenced with immunoSEQ multiplex PCR; TCRdb's copy has only in-frame clones and lacks some. The sample has some 150,000 clones, roughly 10% seen once; the top ten hold around 2.1%. The sequenced sample consisted of central memory CD4+ T cells from blood. Receptors were obtained from a man between 18 and 35 years old in good health. Each CDR3 is given with its conserved first and last residue. D genes are given only for firm matches. A clone size is listed for some rows: how often the clone was seen (once, few, many), or a class if it is expanded.

j_call v_call clone_size d_call cdr3_aa cdr3_nt
TRBJ2-5 TRBV7-9 many . CASSLRAVETQYF TGTGCCAGCAGCTTAAGAGCGGTAGAGACCCAGTACTTC
TRBJ1-5 TRBV11-2 . TRBD1 CASSEGTGYQSNQPQHF TGTGCCAGCAGCGAGGGGACAGGATACCAAAGCAATCAGCCCCAGCATTTT
TRBJ2-7 TRBV10-3 few . CAISDLGKGTYEQYF TGTGCCATCAGTGACTTGGGAAAGGGGACCTACGAGCAGTACTTC
TRBJ2-2 TRBV7-2 . . CASSFFGRVNTGELFF TGTGCCAGCAGCTTCTTTGGCAGGGTAAACACCGGGGAGCTGTTTTTT
TRBJ1-5 TRBV28 . . CASSRYSNQPQHF TGTGCCAGCAGTCGGTATAGCAATCAGCCCCAGCATTTT
TRBJ2-1 TRBV5-1 . TRBD2 CASSSSPGLAGGASSYNEQFF TGCGCCAGCAGCTCTTCTCCGGGACTAGCGGGAGGGGCTAGCTCCTACAATGAGCAGTTCTTC
TRBJ2-3 TRBV15 . . CATRGFMRGPQYF TGTGCCACCCGGGGATTCATGAGGGGTCCGCAGTATTTT
TRBJ1-3 TRBV7-2 . . CASSLRGAGNTIYF TGTGCCAGCAGCTTACGGGGGGCTGGAAACACCATATATTTT
TRBJ2-1 TRBV11-3 . . CASSLGDSGEQFF TGTGCCAGCAGCTTAGGGGATAGCGGTGAGCAGTTCTTC
TRBJ2-3 TRBV10-3 . . CAISLTTDTQYF TGTGCCATCAGCCTAACTACAGATACGCAGTATTTT
TRBJ1-5 TRBV7-2 . . CASSFRSGRSNQPQHF TGTGCCAGCAGCTTTAGGTCCGGGAGGAGCAATCAGCCCCAGCATTTT
TRBJ2-1 TRBV2 . . CASSEASGMREQFF TGTGCCAGCAGTGAAGCGTCCGGGATGCGTGAGCAGTTCTTC
TRBJ2-3 TRBV6-5 . . CASKLGLLRGDTQYF TGTGCCAGCAAGTTGGGACTTCTACGGGGAGATACGCAGTATTTT
TRBJ2-5 TRBV5-1 . . CASSLEAEGTQYF TGCGCCAGCAGCTTGGAGGCGGAAGGGACCCAGTACTTC
TRBJ2-2 TRBV2 few . CASSEMGATTGELFF TGTGCCAGCAGTGAAATGGGGGCGACCACCGGGGAGCTGTTTTTT
TRBJ2-1 TRBV2 few . CASSQGRKYNEQFF TGTGCCAGCAGTCAGGGTCGGAAGTACAATGAGCAGTTCTTC
TRBJ2-7 TRBV29-1 . TRBD1 CSVAGQTTSEQYF TGCAGCGTTGCGGGACAGACGACGTCCGAGCAGTACTTC
TRBJ2-7 TRBV7-2 . . CASSLDPTAAYEQYF TGTGCCAGCAGCTTAGACCCGACGGCAGCCTACGAGCAGTACTTC
TRBJ1-6 TRBV30 few . CAWSVLHRGSPLHF TGTGCCTGGAGTGTTCTCCACCGGGGTTCACCCCTCCACTTT
TRBJ2-7 TRBV18 many . CASSTAGREQYF TGTGCCAGCTCAACGGCGGGAAGGGAGCAGTACTTC
TRBJ2-7 TRBV27 once TRBD2 CASSRKLTGTSGAYEQYF TGTGCCAGCAGTCGAAAACTTACCGGGACTAGCGGAGCCTACGAGCAGTACTTC
TRBJ2-7 TRBV5-4 few TRBD1 CASSLARDRGRGEQYF TGTGCCAGCAGCTTGGCCAGGGACAGGGGGCGGGGTGAGCAGTACTTC
TRBJ2-7 TRBV11-1 few TRBD1 CASSRRRGRSYEQYF TGTGCCAGCAGCCGCCGCAGGGGGCGTTCCTACGAGCAGTACTTC
TRBJ2-4 TRBV7-3 . . CASSKGGEGIQYF TGTGCCAGCAGCAAAGGTGGTGAGGGCATTCAGTACTTC
TRBJ2-7 TRBV10-3 . . CAISPRVAAYEQYF TGTGCCATCAGCCCCAGGGTTGCCGCCTACGAGCAGTACTTC
TRBJ1-5 TRBV19 . . CASSRPRGEQPQHF TGTGCCAGTAGCCGACCCCGCGGGGAACAGCCCCAGCATTTT
TRBJ2-5 TRBV7-8 . . CASSRAFETQYF TGTGCCAGCAGCCGTGCGTTCGAGACCCAGTACTTC
TRBJ1-1 TRBV5-6 many TRBD1 CASSFGQGRAANTEAFF TGTGCCAGCAGCTTTGGACAGGGTAGGGCGGCCAACACTGAAGCTTTCTTT